This T cell receptor (beta chain) was captured in a study of shared clonotypes between healthy human individuals. Looked up from germline, CDR1 is MNHEY and CDR2 is SVGAGI. This CDR3 is 14 amino acids long. V lost 7 bases and J lost 9; bases outside the gene matches: 8. Clones were sequenced by immunoSEQ multiplex PCR, and TCRdb holds only the in-frame ones, with some missing. The table lists around 2.3 million clones, 90% to 97% of them singletons. V usage is TRBV6-5 and J usage is TRBJ1-6, with 8 bases matching TRBD1. The receptor comes from a man younger than 35 in good health. Sample: naive CD4+ T cells sorted from blood. Subset of the sample: CD45RA+ positively selected. The CDR3 nucleotides read TGTGCCAGCAAACCCTCAGGGGGCCGTTCACCCCTCCACTTT. The encoded protein is CASKPSGGRSPLHF.